The TCR beta chain under discussion was sequenced for a study (dated by TCRdb to about 2015). At the level of the whole study: The study tested whether tumor-infiltrating Tregs in breast cancer are recruited from blood Tregs or converted in situ from other CD4+ T cell subsets.

The memory CD4+ T cell population was isolated based on a CD4+CD45RO+CD25- phenotype. Tregs, naive and memory CD4+ T cells from tumor, blood and ipsilateral draining lymph nodes of about five breast cancer patients underwent full-length TCR alpha and beta sequencing. Tumor tissue and lymph nodes from ipsilateral axillary dissection were perfused with PBS, minced and digested with collagenase I and hyaluronidase. Ficoll density gradient centrifugation was used to isolate mononuclear cells from either lymph nodes or under 65 ml of peripheral blood. A purity exceeding 90% was confirmed by FACS for the sorted cell populations. Full-length TCR variable regions were amplified by 5' RACE PCR with constant-region reverse primers, and semi-nested PCR with Nested Universal Primer A was subsequently performed. The ReliaPrep RNA Cell Miniprep System was used to extract total RNA, which was then reverse transcribed into 5'RACE-ready cDNA with the SMARTer RACE 5'/3' Kit. An Illumina MiSeq was used to sequence the full-length TCR alpha and beta libraries, which had been barcoded with multiplex adaptors. The published analysis was carried out like this. For each of nine subset-tissue groups, sequencing data from the five patients were pooled, and the groups were then compared using unsupervised clustering of TCR gene usage. Repertoire similarity was calculated with the Morisita-Horn index, weighting shared sequences by their contribution to each repertoire. Using fastp at Q25 and MiXCR, TCRdb reprocessed the public reads and kept productive beta chains. Rows with a matching CDR3 protein are joined into one entry that keeps the most common DNA and genes. What appears here as the V and J calls and clone size reflects TCRdb's work, not the paper's. Present in this sample are roughly 64,000 distinct CDR3 sequences, roughly 23% of which were seen just once. Approximately 3.1% of the sample comes from the top ten.

This clonotype was seen ten or more times. There is no known antigen for this receptor. Base qualities are not provided; no much larger clone lies one nucleotide away. The full study reports these points: The validation in the larger cohort was limited to a single TCR beta V-J rearrangement instead of whole repertoires. The greatest overlap of tumor-infiltrating Treg TCR alpha and beta sequences was observed with tumor naive CD4+ T cells, followed by blood naive CD4+ T cells. The TCR gene usage of tumor memory CD4+ T cells clustered together with blood and lymph node memory CD4+ cells and with lymph node naive CD4+ cells.

Sequencing input: memory CD4+ T cells sorted from a lymph node. What this sample's cell subset or site label stands for: memory CD4+ T cells, CD4+CD45RO+CD25-. This receptor was obtained from a female donor with breast cancer.

The CDR3 in this case is CASSVGVEEQYF. The nucleotides read TGCGCCAGCAGCGTGGGAGTAGAGGAGCAGTACTTC. This receptor chain uses TRBV5-1 and TRBJ2-7, and perhaps TRBD2 as D gene, on 5 matching bases. Inclusive of the bounding cysteine and phenylalanine, the CDR3 is 12 residues long. Here the CDR3 DNA is all that survives: 36 bases in frame from base 1. V is pared back by 4 bases and J by 7 bases, with 12 bases lying between the germline termini. From the germline V gene, CDR1 is SGHRS and CDR2 is YFSETQ.